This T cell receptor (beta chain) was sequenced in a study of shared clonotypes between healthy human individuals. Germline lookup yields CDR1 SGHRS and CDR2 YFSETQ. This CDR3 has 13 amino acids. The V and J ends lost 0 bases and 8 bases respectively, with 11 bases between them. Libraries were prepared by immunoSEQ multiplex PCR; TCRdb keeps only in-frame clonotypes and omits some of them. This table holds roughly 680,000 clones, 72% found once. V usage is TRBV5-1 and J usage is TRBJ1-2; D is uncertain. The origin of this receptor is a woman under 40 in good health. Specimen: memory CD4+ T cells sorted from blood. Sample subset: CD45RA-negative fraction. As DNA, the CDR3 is TGCGCCAGCAGCTTGGAACCAACGTGGGGCTACACCTTC. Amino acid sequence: CASSLEPTWGYTF.